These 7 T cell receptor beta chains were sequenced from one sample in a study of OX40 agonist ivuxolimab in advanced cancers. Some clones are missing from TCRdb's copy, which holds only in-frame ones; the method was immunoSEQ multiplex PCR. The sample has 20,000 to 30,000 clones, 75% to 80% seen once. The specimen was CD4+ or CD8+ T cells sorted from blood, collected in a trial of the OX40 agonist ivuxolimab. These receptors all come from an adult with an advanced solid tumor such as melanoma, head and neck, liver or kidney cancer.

The CDR3 loop is CASSSQPGQGAELFF. The CDR3 DNA is TGTGCCAGCAGCTCCCAGCCGGGACAGGGAGCGGAACTGTTTTTT. V and J are TRBV7-6 and TRBJ1-4; 9 bases are a match to TRBD1. Germline trimming cut 4 bases from V and 12 bases from J; bases unmatched to any gene: 12. Germline V gene sequence: CDR1 SGHVS, CDR2 FNYEAQ. This CDR3 comprises 15 residues.

In DNA form, the CDR3 reads TGTGCCAGCAGCCCCTCGGTGGGAGCATTCTTCTACGAGCAGTACTTC. As protein: CASSPSVGAFFYEQYF. The chain combines TRBV11-2 with TRBJ2-7, with a possible D match to TRBD2 (5 bases). V gave up 5 bases and J gave up 3 bases, with 20 bases separating them. CDR1 SGHAT and CDR2 FQNNGV come from the germline V gene. CDR3 size: 16 residues.

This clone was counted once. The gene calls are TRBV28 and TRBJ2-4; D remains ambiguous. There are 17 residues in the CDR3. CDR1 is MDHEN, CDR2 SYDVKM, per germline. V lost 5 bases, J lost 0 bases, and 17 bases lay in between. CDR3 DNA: TGTGCCAGCAGTATGTTCGTGACGGCGCTAGCCAAAAACATTCAGTACTTC. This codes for CASSMFVTALAKNIQYF. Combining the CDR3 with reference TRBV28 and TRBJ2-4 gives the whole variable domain DVKVTQSSRYLVKRTGEKVFLECVQDMDHENMFWYRQDPGLGLRLIYFSYDVKMKEKGDIPEGYSVSREKKERFSLILESASTNQTSMYLCASSMFVTALAKNIQYFGAGTRLSVL.

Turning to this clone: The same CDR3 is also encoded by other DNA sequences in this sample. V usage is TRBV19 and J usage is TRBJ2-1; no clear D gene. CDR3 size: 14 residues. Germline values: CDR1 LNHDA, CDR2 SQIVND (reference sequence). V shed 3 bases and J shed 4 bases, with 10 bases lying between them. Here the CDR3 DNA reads TGTGCCAGTAGTATTCAGAGAAGTTACAATGAGCAGTTCTTC. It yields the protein CASSIQRSYNEQFF.

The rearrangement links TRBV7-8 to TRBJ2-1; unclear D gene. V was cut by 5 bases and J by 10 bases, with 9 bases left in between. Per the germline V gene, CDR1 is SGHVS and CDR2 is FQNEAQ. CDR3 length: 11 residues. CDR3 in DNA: TGTGCCAGCAGCGACCGTGGGGAGCAGTTCTTC. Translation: CASSDRGEQFF.

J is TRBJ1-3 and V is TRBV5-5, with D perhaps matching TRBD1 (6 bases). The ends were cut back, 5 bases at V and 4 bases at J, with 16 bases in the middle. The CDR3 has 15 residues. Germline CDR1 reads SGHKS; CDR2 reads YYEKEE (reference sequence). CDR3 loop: CASSWGPGGGNTIYF. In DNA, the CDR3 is TGTGCCAGCAGTTGGGGGCCTGGAGGGGGAAACACCATATATTTT.

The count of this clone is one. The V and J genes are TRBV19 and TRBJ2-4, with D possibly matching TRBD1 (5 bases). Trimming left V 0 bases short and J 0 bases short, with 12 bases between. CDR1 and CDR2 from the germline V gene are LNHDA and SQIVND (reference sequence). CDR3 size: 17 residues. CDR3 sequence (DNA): TGTGCCAGTAGTATAGAGGGGCCGATGCTAGCCAAAAACATTCAGTACTTC. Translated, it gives CASSIEGPMLAKNIQYF. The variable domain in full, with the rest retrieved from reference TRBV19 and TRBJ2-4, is DGGITQSPKYLFRKEGQNVTLSCEQNLNHDAMYWYRQDPGQGLRLIYYSQIVNDFQKGDIAEGYSVSREKKESFPLTVTSAQKNPTAFYLCASSIEGPMLAKNIQYFGAGTRLSVL.